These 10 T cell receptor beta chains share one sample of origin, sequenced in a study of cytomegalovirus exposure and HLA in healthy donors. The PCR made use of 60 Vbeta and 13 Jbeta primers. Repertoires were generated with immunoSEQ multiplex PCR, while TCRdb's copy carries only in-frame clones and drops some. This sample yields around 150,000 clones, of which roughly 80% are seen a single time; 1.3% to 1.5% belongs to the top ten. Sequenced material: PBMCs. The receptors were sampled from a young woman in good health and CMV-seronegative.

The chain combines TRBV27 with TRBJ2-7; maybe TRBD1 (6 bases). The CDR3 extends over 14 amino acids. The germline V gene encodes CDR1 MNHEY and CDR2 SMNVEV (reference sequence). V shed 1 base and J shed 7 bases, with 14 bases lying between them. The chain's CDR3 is CASSLLGHSTEQYF. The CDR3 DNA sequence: TGTGCCAGCAGTTTATTGGGACATTCGACTGAGCAGTACTTC.

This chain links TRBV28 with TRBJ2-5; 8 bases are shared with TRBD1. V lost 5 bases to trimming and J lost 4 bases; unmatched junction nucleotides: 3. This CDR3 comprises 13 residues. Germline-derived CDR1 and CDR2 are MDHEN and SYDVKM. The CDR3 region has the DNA TGTGCCAGCAGTGGTACAGGGGGAGAGACCCAGTACTTC. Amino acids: CASSGTGGETQYF.

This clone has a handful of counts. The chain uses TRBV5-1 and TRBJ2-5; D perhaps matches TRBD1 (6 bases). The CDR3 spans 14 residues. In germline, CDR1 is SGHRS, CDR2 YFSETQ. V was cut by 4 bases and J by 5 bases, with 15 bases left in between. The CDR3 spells CASSQTGFTETQYF. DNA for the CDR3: TGCGCCAGCAGCCAAACAGGGTTTACGGAGACCCAGTACTTC. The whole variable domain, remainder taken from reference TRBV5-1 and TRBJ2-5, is KAGVTQTPRYLIKTRGQQVTLSCSPISGHRSVSWYQQTPGQGLQFLFEYFSETQRNKGNFPGRFSGRQFSNSRSEMNVSTLELGDSALYLCASSQTGFTETQYFGPGTRLLVL.

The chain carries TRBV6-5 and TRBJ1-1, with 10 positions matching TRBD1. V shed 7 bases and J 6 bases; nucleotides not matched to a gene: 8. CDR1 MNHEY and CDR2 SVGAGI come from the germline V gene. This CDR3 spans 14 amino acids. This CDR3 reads CASKTGTGAPEAFF. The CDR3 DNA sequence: TGTGCCAGCAAAACCGGGACAGGGGCCCCTGAAGCTTTCTTT.

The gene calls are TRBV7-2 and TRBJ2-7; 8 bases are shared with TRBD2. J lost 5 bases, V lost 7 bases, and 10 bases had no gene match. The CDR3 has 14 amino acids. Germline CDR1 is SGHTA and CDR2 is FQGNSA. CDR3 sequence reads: CASTGGGDRNEQYF. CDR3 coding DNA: TGTGCCAGCACGGGGGGGGGAGACCGAAACGAGCAGTACTTC.

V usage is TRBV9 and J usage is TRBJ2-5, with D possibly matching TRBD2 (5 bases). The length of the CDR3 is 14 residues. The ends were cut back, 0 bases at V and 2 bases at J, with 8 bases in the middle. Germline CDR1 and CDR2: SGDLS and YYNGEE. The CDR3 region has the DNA TGTGCCAGCAGCGTAGGTAGCGTACAAGAGACCCAGTACTTC. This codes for CASSVGSVQETQYF. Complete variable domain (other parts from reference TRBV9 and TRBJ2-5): DSGVTQTPKHLITATGQRVTLRCSPRSGDLSVYWYQQSLDQGLQFLIQYYNGEERAKGNILERFSAQQFPDLHSELNLSSLELGDSALYFCASSVGSVQETQYFGPGTRLLVL.

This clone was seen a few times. CDR3 nucleotide sequence: TGCGCCAGCAGCTTAGGTAGCGGGGGGAATGAGCAGTTCTTC. It specifies CASSLGSGGNEQFF. The V gene is TRBV5-1, the J gene TRBJ2-1; 10 bases align to TRBD2. The CDR3 sequence is 14 residues long. V trimming: 2 bases; J trimming: 7 bases; junction bases outside the gene matches: 3. Germline CDR1 and CDR2: SGHRS and YFSETQ.

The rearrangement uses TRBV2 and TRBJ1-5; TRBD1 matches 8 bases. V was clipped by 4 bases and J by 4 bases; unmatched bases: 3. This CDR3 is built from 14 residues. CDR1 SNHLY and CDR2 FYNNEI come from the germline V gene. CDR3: CASSGRQGNQPQHF. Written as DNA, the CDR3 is TGTGCCAGCAGTGGTCGACAGGGGAATCAGCCCCAGCATTTT.

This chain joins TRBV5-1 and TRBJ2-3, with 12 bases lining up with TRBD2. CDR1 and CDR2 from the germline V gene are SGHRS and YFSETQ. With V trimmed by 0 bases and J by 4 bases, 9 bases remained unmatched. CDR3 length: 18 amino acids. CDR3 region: CASSLEPSGGAGADTQYF. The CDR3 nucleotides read TGCGCCAGCAGCTTGGAACCTAGCGGGGGGGCCGGCGCAGATACGCAGTATTTT.

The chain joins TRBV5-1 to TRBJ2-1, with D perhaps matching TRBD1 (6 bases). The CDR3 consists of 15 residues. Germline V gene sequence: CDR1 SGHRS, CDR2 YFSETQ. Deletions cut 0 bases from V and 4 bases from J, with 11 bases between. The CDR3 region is CASSLAAGAYNEQFF. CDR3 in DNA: TGCGCCAGCAGCTTGGCGGCAGGGGCGTACAATGAGCAGTTCTTC.